The 28 T cell receptor beta chains presented below share a single source sample, sequenced in a study of T cells in Graves' hyperthyroidism and ophthalmopathy. It was RNA transcripts that yielded the amplified TCR beta CDR3 regions. First-round RT-PCR of the TCR CDR3 relied on the HTBI primer set. MiXCR, run by TCRdb on the multiplex PCR reads, gives a single entry per CDR3 protein. The table has 300,000 or so distinct CDR3 sequences, over 15% seen once; the top ten hold under 55%. Sample: blood. The receptors derive from a woman aged 45-60 years with Graves' hyperthyroidism.

Note on this clonotype: At one end the junction does not follow the germline gene, possibly because of a read error. The V gene is TRBV5-1, the J gene TRBJ2-1; D is undetermined. Germline loops: CDR1 SGHRS, CDR2 YFSETQ. The CDR3 covers 14 residues. DNA of the CDR3: TGTGCCAGCAGCTCGAGACATAATCGCGGTGAGCAGTTCTTC. It specifies CASSSRHNRGEQFF.

In this sample, this clonotype turned up many times. This chain connects TRBV2 to TRBJ1-1; D is possibly TRBD1 (6 bases). CDR1 and CDR2 (germline): SNHLY, FYNNEI. This CDR3 has 16 amino acids. The V end was cut by 1 base, the J end by 5 bases, with 17 bases between. CDR3 DNA sequence: TGTGCCAGCAGTGAAGGGGGGGCAGGAAGGAAAACTGAAGCTTTCTTT. Translated, it gives CASSEGGAGRKTEAFF.

V usage is TRBV28 and J usage is TRBJ1-3; D not resolved. CDR1 is MDHEN, CDR2 SYDVKM, per germline. The CDR3 covers 12 residues. Trimming pared 8 bases from V and 0 bases from J, leaving 5 bases between. The CDR3 spells CASGISGNTIYF. The CDR3 DNA reads TGTGCCAGCGGCATCTCTGGAAACACCATATATTTT.

The rearrangement links TRBV12-3 or TRBV12-4 to TRBJ1-2; TRBD1 matches at 12 bases. This CDR3 has 15 residues. J gave up 8 bases and V 4 bases, and 8 bases lay outside the gene matches. The CDR3 coding sequence is TGTGCCAGCAGTTCCGGGACAGGGGGCGCGCGGGGCTACACCTTC. Protein sequence: CASSSGTGGARGYTF.

This clonotype was seen many times. A read error may account for a junction end that differs from germline. The CDR3: CASSFVDFGAYNERFF. Here the CDR3 DNA reads TGTGCCAGCAGTTTTGTTGACTTTGGGGCCTACAATGAGCGGTTCTTC. V usage is TRBV12-3 or TRBV12-4 and J usage is TRBJ2-1; tentatively, D is TRBD1 (5 bases). CDR3 length: 16 residues.

This clonotype was found a few times. The chain joins TRBV6-2 or TRBV6-3 to TRBJ2-7; 7 bases fit TRBD1. Germline CDR1 reads MNHEY; CDR2 reads SVGEGT. The V and J ends lost 10 bases and 2 bases, in that order; junction bases with no gene match: 8. The CDR3 has 13 residues. The CDR3 here is CATDTGVTYEQYF. The CDR3 DNA reads TGTGCCACCGATACAGGGGTCACCTACGAGCAGTACTTC.

This clonotype was observed a few times. The chain joins TRBV5-8 to TRBJ1-5, with D unresolved. CDR3 length equals 15 residues. The V and J ends lost 1 base and 2 bases respectively, with 10 bases between them. From germline, CDR1 is SGHTS and CDR2 YDEGEE. The CDR3 spells CASSLSLQGNQPQHF. The CDR3, as DNA: TGTGCCAGCAGCTTGTCTCTCCAGGGCAATCAGCCCCAGCATTTT. Using reference TRBV5-8 and TRBJ1-5 for the parts outside the CDR3, the full variable domain is EAGVTQSPTHLIKTRGQQATLRCSPISGHTSVYWYQQALGLGLQFLLWYDEGEERNRGNFPPRFSGRQFPNYSSELNVNALELEDSALYLCASSLSLQGNQPQHFGDGTRLSIL.

This clonotype has a count of ten or more. The CDR3: CASSLLAGTTDTQYF. The CDR3 DNA is TGTGCCAGCAGCCTCCTAGCGGGGACCACAGATACGCAGTATTTT. The chain combines TRBV3-1 with TRBJ2-3; 9 nucleotides match TRBD2. The CDR3 totals 15 residues. Per germline, CDR1 LGHDT and CDR2 YNNKEL (reference sequence). The ends lost 4 bases at V and 2 bases at J; junction bases unmatched: 4.

This clonotype was seen more than once but under ten times. The chain couples TRBV20-1 to TRBJ2-1; tentatively, D is TRBD1 or TRBD2 (5 bases each). V lost 0 bases, J lost 9 bases, and 18 bases lay in between. The CDR3 contains 15 residues. CDR1 and CDR2 (germline): DFQATT, SNEGSKA (reference sequence). CDR3: CSARDARGISGEQFF. CDR3 bases: TGCAGTGCTAGAGATGCGAGGGGAATAAGCGGTGAGCAGTTCTTC.

This chain connects TRBV20-1 to TRBJ2-7; D might be TRBD2 (6 bases). The V gene lost 5 bases and the J gene lost 7 bases, with 24 bases spanning the gap. In germline, CDR1 is DFQATT, CDR2 SNEGSKA (reference sequence). This CDR3 has 15 amino acids. CDR3 sequence reads: CSAEESGVFYNEQYF. The CDR3 bases are TGCAGTGCTGAGGAGTCGGGGGTTTTCTACAATGAGCAGTACTTC.

Ten or more counts support this clonotype. This chain connects TRBV3-1 to TRBJ1-2; maybe TRBD1 (5 bases). This CDR3 region has 12 residues. The V end lost 1 base, the J end lost 7 bases, and 7 bases lay between the germline ends. Looked up from germline, CDR1 is LGHDT and CDR2 is YNNKEL (reference sequence). CDR3 DNA sequence: TGTGCCAGCAGCCAAGCTGGGGGTGGCTACACCTTC. Translating gives CASSQAGGGYTF.

The table lists this clonotype with a few counts. The chain joins TRBV30 to TRBJ1-4, with no clear D. The CDR3 consists of 15 residues. V gave up 5 bases and J gave up 0 bases, with 13 bases separating them. The germline gives CDR1 GTSNPN, CDR2 SVGIG (reference sequence). CDR3 loop: CAWGKYTSTNEKLFF. The DNA for the CDR3 is TGTGCCTGGGGAAAGTACACCTCAACTAATGAAAAACTGTTTTTT.

This clonotype occurred a few times. V usage is TRBV27 and J usage is TRBJ1-1; TRBD1 is a possible D gene (5 bases). The CDR3 runs to 13 residues. Trimming shortened V by 3 bases and J by 11 bases, and 16 bases separated the two germline ends. The germline V gene has CDR1 MNHEY and CDR2 SMNVEV (reference sequence). CDR3 DNA: TGTGCCAGCAGTTTTAGGGACCCGCCGGGCGCTTTCTTT. Translated, it gives CASSFRDPPGAFF.

DNA for the CDR3: TGTGCCAGCAGCTTCCGGACAGCCGGAAACTATGGCTACACCTTC. Protein sequence: CASSFRTAGNYGYTF. The chain couples TRBV5-8 to TRBJ1-2, with D possibly being TRBD1 (6 bases). The V end lost 2 bases, the J end lost 2 bases, and 13 bases lay between the germline ends. The CDR3 runs to 15 residues. Germline values: CDR1 SGHTS, CDR2 YDEGEE.

The V and J genes are TRBV6-2 or TRBV6-3 and TRBJ2-1; unclear D gene. CDR3 length: 17 residues. Looked up from germline, CDR1 is MNHEY and CDR2 is SVGEGT. The V end was cut by 0 bases, the J end by 0 bases, with 12 bases between. DNA for the CDR3: TGTGCCAGCAGTTACTCGGAGACGGGTAGCTCCTACAATGAGCAGTTCTTC. As protein: CASSYSETGSSYNEQFF.

V is TRBV6-1 and J is TRBJ2-1; TRBD2 agrees at 8 bases. The germline gives CDR1 MNHNS, CDR2 SASEGT. Losses at the gene ends were 7 bases for V and 9 bases for J; bases not matched to a gene: 11. CDR3 size: 14 residues. CDR3 loop: CASKWGAGGGEQFF. CDR3 coding DNA: TGTGCCAGCAAGTGGGGGGCGGGAGGCGGTGAGCAGTTCTTC.

The CDR3 protein is CASSLGSSGRDEQFF. CDR3 coding DNA: TGCGCCAGCAGCTTGGGGTCTAGCGGGAGGGATGAGCAGTTCTTC. This chain uses TRBV5-1 with TRBJ2-1; 12 bases fit TRBD2. The V gene's germline CDR1 is SGHRS and CDR2 YFSETQ. Germline trimming cut 0 bases from V and 8 bases from J; bases unmatched to any gene: 3. The CDR3 extends over 15 amino acids. Supplemented by reference TRBV5-1 and TRBJ2-1, the full variable domain reads KAGVTQTPRYLIKTRGQQVTLSCSPISGHRSVSWYQQTPGQGLQFLFEYFSETQRNKGNFPGRFSGRQFSNSRSEMNVSTLELGDSALYLCASSLGSSGRDEQFFGPGTRLTVL.

This chain uses TRBV10-3 with TRBJ2-5; 7 nucleotides agree with TRBD1. The CDR3 consists of 13 residues. J lost 5 bases, V lost 5 bases, and 5 bases had no gene match. Germline lookup yields CDR1 ENHRY and CDR2 SYGVKD. CDR3 sequence reads: CAISKGAGETQYF. The CDR3 DNA reads as TGTGCCATCAGTAAGGGGGCTGGGGAGACCCAGTACTTC.

This clonotype was recorded at least ten times. The chain joins TRBV11-2 to TRBJ2-5, with D unclear. Between the trimmed V and J ends, which lost 2 bases and 4 bases, there was a span of 8 bases. This CDR3 comprises 13 residues. Looked up from germline, CDR1 is SGHAT and CDR2 is FQNNGV. CDR3 bases: TGTGCCAGCAGCTTAAGGTCGGGAGAGACCCAGTACTTC. This sequence encodes CASSLRSGETQYF.

The chain combines TRBV6-1 with TRBJ2-2; D uncertain. Germline V gene lookup returns CDR1 MNHNS and CDR2 SASEGT. Trimming took 11 bases from V and 4 from J, leaving 11 bases between them. CDR3 length equals 12 residues. CDR3 region: CASWTVTGELFF. CDR3 in DNA: TGTGCCTCTTGGACGGTCACCGGGGAGCTGTTTTTT.

This chain joins TRBV5-5 and TRBJ2-3, with D perhaps matching TRBD1 (5 bases). This CDR3 comprises 18 residues. The V and J ends lost 4 bases and 3 bases respectively, with 24 bases between them. CDR1 is SGHKS, CDR2 YYEKEE, per germline (reference sequence). The CDR3 nucleotides read TGTGCCAGCAGCGCCGACAGAGAAGCGAGTCCAAAAACAGATACGCAGTATTTT. It translates to CASSADREASPKTDTQYF.

At least ten counts were recorded for this clonotype. This chain links TRBV18 with TRBJ2-1; D may be TRBD2 (5 bases). The CDR3 covers 13 residues. Germline V gene data show CDR1 as KGHSH and CDR2 as LQKENI. The V and J ends lost 5 bases and 4 bases respectively, with 9 bases between them. CDR3 sequence (DNA): TGTGCCAGCTCAGGGGAGACGTACAATGAGCAGTTCTTC. Residues: CASSGETYNEQFF.

This clonotype has just a few counts. The chain uses TRBV15 and TRBJ1-4, with D unclear. V was pared by 0 bases and J by 0 bases, with 8 bases between. Germline V CDR1 and CDR2: LNHNV, YYDKDF (reference sequence). The CDR3 is 16 residues long. CDR3 in amino acids: CATSREGPTTNEKLFF. CDR3 bases: TGTGCCACCAGCAGAGAAGGACCAACAACTAATGAAAAACTGTTTTTT. The whole variable domain, filled in from reference TRBV15 and TRBJ1-4, reads DAMVIQNPRYQVTQFGKPVTLSCSQTLNHNVMYWYQQKSSQAPKLLFHYYDKDFNNEADTPDNFQSRRPNTSFCFLDIRSPGLGDTAMYLCATSREGPTTNEKLFFGSGTQLSVL.

This clonotype was seen repeatedly, ten times or more. The chain uses TRBV6-1 and TRBJ2-1; maybe TRBD2 (5 bases). Trimming took 7 bases from V and 6 from J, leaving 13 bases between them. Germline V lookup: CDR1 MNHNS, CDR2 SASEGT. This CDR3 has 13 amino acids. In DNA, the CDR3 is TGTGCCAGCACTAGCTATGGTAGCAATGAGCAGTTCTTC. Protein: CASTSYGSNEQFF.

This sequence joins TRBV7-9 and TRBJ2-3; D is undetermined. Trimming shortened V by 1 base and J by 4 bases, and 9 bases separated the two germline ends. Per the germline V gene, CDR1 is SEHNR and CDR2 is FQNEAQ (reference sequence). This CDR3 has 14 amino acids. The CDR3 reads CASSLGARSDTQYF. The CDR3 DNA reads TGTGCCAGCAGCTTAGGGGCTAGATCAGATACGCAGTATTTT.

This clonotype was seen at least ten times. This chain links TRBV5-1 with TRBJ1-1; 11 positions match TRBD1. Trimming removed 4 bases from V and 5 bases from J; junction bases left unmatched: 7. The CDR3 loop spans 15 amino acids. Germline V gene lookup returns CDR1 SGHRS and CDR2 YFSETQ. The CDR3 DNA follows: TGCGCCAGCAGCCCCTACCGGGACAGGGGGACTGAAGCTTTCTTT. Translated: CASSPYRDRGTEAFF.

Ten or more counts support this clonotype. The CDR3, as DNA: TGTGCCAGCAGCTCCTCGGGGGGATCCTACGAGCAGTACGTC. It specifies CASSSSGGSYEQYV. The chain uses TRBV11-2 and TRBJ2-7, with 7 bases matching TRBD2. This CDR3 is 14 amino acids long. Trimming removed 4 bases from V and 1 base from J; junction bases left unmatched: 4. CDR1 is SGHAT and CDR2 is FQNNGV in the germline V gene.

In regard to this clonotype: This may be a read error, as it is one base from a much larger clone. This sequence joins TRBV27 and TRBJ2-3; D perhaps matches TRBD1 (6 bases). Germline V gene lookup returns CDR1 MNHEY and CDR2 SMNVEV (reference sequence). The CDR3 is 14 residues long. Trimming shortened V by 5 bases and J by 4 bases, and 13 bases separated the two germline ends. The CDR3 loop reads CASSDPEGADTQYF. CDR3 in DNA: TGTGCCAGCAGTGATCCCGAGGGGGCAGATACGCAGTATTTT.